This TCR beta chain is from a study of blood T cell repertoires in COVID-19. Grouping used clinical history reported by participants in a survey and questionnaire. The authors' processing: Amplification from reference gene primers served as the basis for estimated nucleated cell counts. This table comes from immunoSEQ multiplex PCR, and its TCRdb copy is limited to in-frame clones, with some not included. That table supplies the V and J calls and clone size; D and trimming were determined from the DNA. This repertoire shows about 390,000 clones, 85% to 90% found once; its top ten account for 10%. This clone was detected only once. Trimming cost V 4 bases and J 1 base, with 11 bases left between them. Germline values: CDR1 SGHRS, CDR2 YFSETQ. The CDR3 length is 14 residues.

The chain has TRBV5-1 and TRBJ1-1, with unresolved D. This clonotype originated in a woman aged 45-65 years who had recovered from COVID-19. Sequencing was performed on PBMCs or T cells enriched from blood (not recorded which). CDR3 DNA sequence: TGCGCCAGCAGCCCCCAACCGGGGAACACTGAAGCTTTCTTT. Its translation: CASSPQPGNTEAFF.